These T cell receptor beta chains were read from a single sample in a study of CD8 T cells in Susac syndrome. TCRdb reprocessed the immunoSEQ multiplex PCR reads via MiXCR and lists one record per CDR3 protein. Among under 200,000 distinct CDR3 sequences listed, just under 95% were seen once. The sequencing sample was made of CD4+ T cells from PBMCs. Every receptor here comes from a human donor in good health. The conserved cysteine and the conserved F or W are not part of the CDR3 here. A D gene is named only where the DNA matches it firmly. A row's size may be missing; if present it is once, few, many or a size class.

d_call	clone_size	v_call	j_call	cdr3_aa
-	-	TRBV3-1	TRBJ1-1	ASISPNTEAF
-	-	TRBV6-5	TRBJ2-3	ASTQDQGAQY
TRBD1	-	TRBV27	TRBJ2-3	ASSPRAGGQTDTQY
-	-	TRBV28	TRBJ2-2	ASSLSRRGNTGELF
-	-	TRBV6-5	TRBJ2-7	ASRPDYSSSYEQY
TRBD1	-	TRBV12-3/TRBV12-4	TRBJ2-5	ASSFDREETQY
-	-	TRBV21-1	TRBJ2-7	ASSNRRGRLY
-	-	TRBV12-3/TRBV12-4	TRBJ2-3	ASTFTDTQY
-	once	TRBV14	TRBJ1-1	ASSQGITEAF
TRBD1	-	TRBV20-1	TRBJ2-5	SARETGALARTQY
-	-	TRBV11-2	TRBJ2-1	ASSSLLLAGYNEQF
TRBD1	-	TRBV9	TRBJ1-2	ASSLQGQGDGYT
-	-	TRBV20-1	TRBJ1-1	SAGGPLGTEAF
-	-	TRBV20-1	TRBJ2-3	SASWGGMVDTQY
TRBD2	once	TRBV29-1	TRBJ2-7	SVAGGISYEQY
-	-	TRBV19	TRBJ2-2	ASIARTTGELF
TRBD1	-	TRBV5-4	TRBJ1-1	ASSHRQGTTEAF
TRBD2	-	TRBV20-1	TRBJ2-7	SARERGGLYEQY
TRBD2	-	TRBV27	TRBJ2-7	ASKRTSGGLSSYEQY
-	-	TRBV10-3	TRBJ2-5	AISEKRETQY
TRBD2	-	TRBV12-3/TRBV12-4	TRBJ2-5	ASRPGTSFRETQY
-	-	TRBV20-1	TRBJ1-2	SARVQAGYT
-	once	TRBV18	TRBJ2-1	ASSPASRGEQF
TRBD2	-	TRBV4-1	TRBJ2-7	ASSPQGGTYEQY
TRBD1	-	TRBV3-1	TRBJ1-2	ASSPWDRYGYT
-	-	TRBV29-1	TRBJ2-3	SVARTSPHTDTQY
-	-	TRBV20-1	TRBJ2-7	SAGREDVSPGEQY
-	once	TRBV20-1	TRBJ1-2	KGSGLYGYT
-	-	TRBV5-1	TRBJ2-3	ASSLGAGGVSTDTQY
TRBD1	-	TRBV18	TRBJ2-7	ASSDGTGPSYEQY
-	once	TRBV6-1	TRBJ1-1	ASREEGRNTEAF
-	-	TRBV20-1	TRBJ1-5	SARDTRGAYQPQH
TRBD1	once	TRBV12-3/TRBV12-4	TRBJ1-3	ATSTGVYGNTIY
-	-	TRBV20-1	TRBJ1-2	SARDKQGLVYGYT
TRBD1	-	TRBV9	TRBJ2-3	ASSVGEGARTDTQY
TRBD1	once	TRBV4-2	TRBJ2-5	ASSQDLYRGIQTQY
-	-	TRBV18	TRBJ2-6	ASSPNYSGANVLT
-	once	TRBV7-2	TRBJ2-5	ASSMVGETQY
-	-	TRBV7-6	TRBJ2-1	ASSLSVEQF
TRBD2	-	TRBV5-1	TRBJ2-2	ATAGTGGPTGELF
-	-	TRBV20-1	TRBJ2-1	SARNQAIEQF
TRBD1	-	TRBV4-2	TRBJ1-5	ASSPSPTGDQPQH
-	few	TRBV18	TRBJ2-6	ASSPRDSGANVLT
-	-	TRBV20-1	TRBJ1-1	SARALRGIAEAF
-	-	TRBV12-3/TRBV12-4	TRBJ1-5	ASSSSGNQPQH
TRBD1	-	TRBV12-3/TRBV12-4	TRBJ2-6	ASNPGGASGANVLT
TRBD1	-	TRBV25-1	TRBJ1-2	ARSESQGREAYGYT